These T cell receptor beta chains were read from a single sample in a study of blood T cell repertoires in COVID-19. This table comes from immunoSEQ multiplex PCR, and its TCRdb copy is limited to in-frame clones, with some not included. The table shows about 120,000 clones, with around 91% occurring only once. The sample consisted of peripheral blood. These receptors were collected from a woman aged 55-70 years with COVID-19, enrolled during active disease. Both conserved end residues are part of each CDR3. The D gene is left open where the match is weak. Some rows have no size entry. The others give once, few or many, or a class for an expanded clone.

V: TRBV2; D: .; J: TRBJ1-5; size: .; CDR3: CASSPTAYSNQPQHF; DNA: TGTGCCAGCAGCCCCACAGCTTATAGCAATCAGCCCCAGCATTTT
V: TRBV20-1; D: .; J: TRBJ1-5; size: .; CDR3: CSASGQSYSNQPQHF; DNA: TGCAGTGCTAGTGGACAATCATATAGCAATCAGCCCCAGCATTTT
V: TRBV5-4; D: TRBD2; J: TRBJ2-5; size: .; CDR3: CASSHPPSGGVGGTQYF; DNA: TGTGCCAGCAGCCACCCGCCTAGCGGGGGGGTGGGAGGGACCCAGTACTTC
V: TRBV19; D: .; J: TRBJ1-3; size: .; CDR3: CASSPSAVGNTIYF; DNA: TGTGCCAGTAGTCCCTCCGCGGTTGGAAACACCATATATTTT
V: TRBV11-3; D: TRBD2; J: TRBJ2-1; size: .; CDR3: CASSLGGRGGRPYNEQFF; DNA: TGTGCCAGCAGCTTAGGCGGTCGGGGGGGGCGCCCCTACAATGAGCAGTTCTTC
V: TRBV2; D: .; J: TRBJ1-3; size: .; CDR3: CASSPQGSGNTIYF; DNA: TGTGCCAGCAGTCCACAGGGCTCTGGAAACACCATATATTTT
V: TRBV30; D: .; J: TRBJ1-1; size: .; CDR3: CAWSVSEAFF; DNA: TGTGCCTGGAGTGTCTCTGAAGCTTTCTTT
V: TRBV11-2; D: .; J: TRBJ2-3; size: .; CDR3: CASSPSSNPTDTQYF; DNA: TGTGCCAGCAGCCCATCATCTAACCCCACAGATACGCAGTATTTT
V: TRBV5-1; D: .; J: TRBJ1-2; size: .; CDR3: CASSPLTPQDGYTF; DNA: TGCGCCAGCAGCCCCCTGACCCCCCAGGATGGCTACACCTTC
V: TRBV2; D: .; J: TRBJ1-1; size: .; CDR3: CASSVWGRTEAFF; DNA: TGTGCCAGCAGTGTGTGGGGGAGGACTGAAGCTTTCTTT
V: TRBV29-1; D: .; J: TRBJ1-2; size: once; CDR3: CSVEGSKITQRYGYTF; DNA: TGCAGCGTTGAAGGTTCGAAAATCACACAACGCTATGGCTACACCTTC
V: TRBV7-3; D: .; J: TRBJ2-5; size: few; CDR3: CASSLGWRETQYF; DNA: TGTGCCAGCAGCTTAGGGTGGAGGGAGACCCAGTACTTC
V: TRBV3-1/TRBV3-2; D: .; J: TRBJ2-7; size: .; CDR3: CASSQGVPSYEQYF; DNA: TGTGCCAGCAGCCAAGGCGTACCGTCCTACGAGCAGTACTTC
V: TRBV3-1/TRBV3-2; D: .; J: TRBJ2-7; size: .; CDR3: CASSQGWAVAYEQYF; DNA: TGTGCCAGCAGCCAAGGATGGGCAGTTGCTTACGAGCAGTACTTC